This entry lists 20 T cell receptor beta chains sequenced from one sample in a study of PD-1 blockade in classical Hodgkin lymphoma. Repertoires were generated with immunoSEQ multiplex PCR, while TCRdb's copy carries only in-frame clones and drops some. Altogether some 96,000 clones are present, roughly 90% being singletons, with the ten largest covering roughly 2.8%. Every one of the patients relapsed after autologous stem cell transplantation (brentuximab vedotin exposure was variable). Sample: peripheral blood mononuclear cells (PBMCs), taken at baseline. All receptors come from a human donor with classical Hodgkin lymphoma.

In this sample, this clone turned up once. CDR3 residues: CAWSIGGRQYF. CDR3 nucleotide sequence: TGTGCCTGGAGTATAGGAGGACGGCAGTACTTC. The rearrangement joins TRBV30 to TRBJ2-7; perhaps TRBD2 as D (5 bases). Trimming shortened V by 2 bases and J by 9 bases, and 11 bases separated the two germline ends. CDR3 length equals 11 residues. CDR1 and CDR2 from the germline V gene are GTSNPN and SVGIG (reference sequence).

The rearrangement links TRBV27 to TRBJ2-4; D gene uncertain. CDR3 length: 11 residues. Germline CDR1 and CDR2: MNHEY and SMNVEV (reference sequence). CDR3 amino acids: CSSLAKNIQYF. DNA for the CDR3: TGTTCTAGTTTAGCCAAAAACATTCAGTACTTC.

The J gene is TRBJ2-7, the V gene TRBV10-2, with 8 positions matching TRBD1. With V trimmed by 6 bases and J by 5 bases, 15 bases remained unmatched. Germline-derived CDR1 and CDR2 are WSHSY and SAAADI. This CDR3 contains 16 residues. The CDR3 bases are TGCGCCAGCAGCTCCTCGAGACAGGGGAAGTCCCACGAGCAGTACTTC. Translation gives CASSSSRQGKSHEQYF.

The gene calls are TRBV5-1 and TRBJ2-1, with TRBD1 identical over 10 bases. Germline CDR1 reads SGHRS; CDR2 reads YFSETQ. CDR3 length equals 16 residues. With 4 bases clipped from V and 7 bases from J, the junction kept 11 bases outside the gene matches. The CDR3 reads CASSTIGDRGFNEQFF. The CDR3, as DNA: TGCGCCAGCAGCACCATCGGGGACAGGGGCTTTAATGAGCAGTTCTTC.

V usage is TRBV2 and J usage is TRBJ2-7; D unresolved. Per the germline V gene, CDR1 is SNHLY and CDR2 is FYNNEI. This CDR3 contains 11 residues. Trimming left V 7 bases short and J 4 bases short, with 8 bases between. In nucleotides, the CDR3 is TGTGCCAGCACCCTTTATTACGAGCAGTACTTC. Translation gives CASTLYYEQYF.

This sequence joins TRBV19 and TRBJ1-1; 8 positions agree with TRBD1. This CDR3 has 15 amino acids. V dropped 3 bases and J dropped 1; count of bases not matched to a gene: 4. Per the germline V gene, CDR1 is LNHDA and CDR2 is SQIVND (reference sequence). The CDR3 loop is CASSIGQGGNTEAFF. CDR3 bases: TGTGCCAGTAGTATTGGACAGGGAGGGAACACTGAAGCTTTCTTT.

V is TRBV19 and J is TRBJ2-2, with TRBD2 matching over 13 bases. The V and J ends lost 5 bases and 0 bases, in that order; junction bases with no gene match: 12. Germline V gene sequence: CDR1 LNHDA, CDR2 SQIVND (reference sequence). The CDR3 spans 20 residues. CDR3 loop: CASSLITGLAGNANTGELFF. CDR3 DNA: TGTGCCAGTAGTCTAATAACGGGACTAGCGGGGAACGCGAACACCGGGGAGCTGTTTTTT.

The chain has TRBV5-1 and TRBJ1-4; TRBD1 might be the D (5 bases). Deletions cut 0 bases from V and 8 bases from J, with 11 bases between. Germline lookup yields CDR1 SGHRS and CDR2 YFSETQ. The CDR3 covers 14 residues. CDR3 residues: CASSLVQGREKLFF. The CDR3, as DNA: TGCGCCAGCAGCTTGGTTCAGGGCCGGGAAAAACTGTTTTTT. Full variable domain (missing parts from reference TRBV5-1 and TRBJ1-4): KAGVTQTPRYLIKTRGQQVTLSCSPISGHRSVSWYQQTPGQGLQFLFEYFSETQRNKGNFPGRFSGRQFSNSRSEMNVSTLELGDSALYLCASSLVQGREKLFFGSGTQLSVL.

In this sample, this clone turned up once. The chain carries TRBV6-6 and TRBJ2-5; no definite D call. Germline V gene lookup returns CDR1 MNHNY and CDR2 SVGAGI (reference sequence). Trimming removed 2 bases at V and 5 bases at J, with 12 bases between. The CDR3 is 14 residues long. CDR3 coding DNA: TGTGCCAGCAGTTACGAGGCAGGCTATGAGACCCAGTACTTC. The encoded protein is CASSYEAGYETQYF.

Written as DNA, the CDR3 is TGTGCCAGTAAAAGACCGCTGACTAGGGGATCGAACACCGGGGAGCTGTTTTTT. As protein: CASKRPLTRGSNTGELFF. This chain uses TRBV19 with TRBJ2-2, with D perhaps matching TRBD2 (6 bases). The germline V gene has CDR1 LNHDA and CDR2 SQIVND (reference sequence). The V end was cut by 7 bases, the J end by 0 bases, with 21 bases between. The CDR3 extends over 18 amino acids.

This chain links TRBV6-1 with TRBJ1-5; 7 positions match TRBD1. The CDR3 totals 13 residues. Germline assignment: CDR1 MNHNS and CDR2 SASEGT. Trimming at V came to 2 bases and at J to 15 bases, leaving 10 bases not matched to a gene. CDR3 in DNA: TGTGCCAGCAGTGAAATTAGCAGGGGGGGATGGCATTTT. It specifies CASSEISRGGWHF.

A note on this clone: Within the sample, other DNA sequences also encode this same CDR3. The chain carries TRBV5-1 and TRBJ2-1; 11 bases are shared with TRBD2. Trimming at V came to 4 bases and at J to 2 bases, leaving 2 bases not matched to a gene. Germline V gene data show CDR1 as SGHRS and CDR2 as YFSETQ. The CDR3 totals 15 residues. CDR3 in DNA: TGCGCCAGCAGCCCGACTAGCGGGACCTACAATGAGCAGTTCTTC. It specifies CASSPTSGTYNEQFF.

This clone was detected only once. V and J are TRBV5-1 and TRBJ2-1, with TRBD2 matching over 11 bases. V was pared by 1 base and J by 3 bases, with 3 bases of the junction left unmatched. This CDR3 comprises 16 residues. Germline values: CDR1 SGHRS, CDR2 YFSETQ. DNA of the CDR3: TGCGCCAGCAGCTTGATCGGGACTAGCGGCTACAATGAGCAGTTCTTC. Translating it yields CASSLIGTSGYNEQFF.

This clone was recorded only once. The chain carries TRBV30 and TRBJ2-2, with D possibly being TRBD1 or TRBD2 (5 bases each). The CDR3 loop spans 13 amino acids. The V end lost 4 bases, the J end lost 8 bases, and 14 bases lay between the germline ends. Germline V gene lookup returns CDR1 GTSNPN and CDR2 SVGIG (reference sequence). CDR3 in DNA: TGTGCCTGGACGGGACCTCAAACGGGGGAGCTGTTTTTT. Translation: CAWTGPQTGELFF. Using reference TRBV30 and TRBJ2-2 for the parts outside the CDR3, the full variable domain is SQTIHQWPATLVQPVGSPLSLECTVEGTSNPNLYWYRQAAGRGLQLLFYSVGIGQISSEVPQNLSASRPQDRQFILSSKKLLLSDSGFYLCAWTGPQTGELFFGEGSRLTVL.

The V call is TRBV27, the J call TRBJ1-1, with D maybe TRBD1 (6 bases). Germline assignment: CDR1 MNHEY and CDR2 SMNVEV (reference sequence). This CDR3 is 15 amino acids long. Trimming shortened V by 7 bases and J by 3 bases, and 18 bases separated the two germline ends. The CDR3 DNA sequence: TGTGCCAGCACCAGCAGGGGAGGCAGGGACACTGAAGCTTTCTTT. Residues: CASTSRGGRDTEAFF.

The chain links TRBV10-3 to TRBJ1-3; D unresolved. V was shortened by 7 bases and J by 4 bases, with 14 bases between the two germline ends. Looked up from germline, CDR1 is ENHRY and CDR2 is SYGVKD. The CDR3 loop spans 14 amino acids. CDR3 nucleotide sequence: TGTGCCATCAAAGGCGCGACGATGGGAAACACCATATATTTT. Translated: CAIKGATMGNTIYF.

V gene TRBV7-8 combines with J gene TRBJ1-4; 7 nucleotides line up with TRBD1. The V gene's germline CDR1 is SGHVS and CDR2 FQNEAQ. The V gene end was trimmed by 5 bases and the J gene end by 8 bases; junction bases not matched to a gene: 14. This CDR3 spans 16 amino acids. The CDR3 sequence: CASSAAYRGSGEKLFF. The CDR3 DNA sequence: TGTGCCAGCAGCGCAGCCTACAGGGGATCGGGGGAAAAACTGTTTTTT. The full variable domain, completed using reference TRBV7-8 and TRBJ1-4, is GAGVSQSPRYKVAKRGQDVALRCDPISGHVSLFWYQQALGQGPEFLTYFQNEAQLDKSGLPSDRFFAERPEGSVSTLKIQRTQQEDSAVYLCASSAAYRGSGEKLFFGSGTQLSVL.

J is TRBJ1-2 and V is TRBV7-1; D ambiguous. TRBV7-1 is noted as an ORF with a role that remains uncertain. The CDR3 totals 14 residues. V lost 4 bases, J lost 6 bases, and 15 bases lay in between. The CDR3 DNA follows: TGTGCCAGCAGCTTAGTCGGCAAGGTAGATGGCTACACCTTC. Protein product: CASSLVGKVDGYTF.

The chain links TRBV7-8 to TRBJ2-3; 9 bases match TRBD2. V shed 4 bases and J 4 bases; nucleotides not matched to a gene: 15. Germline assignment: CDR1 SGHVS and CDR2 FQNEAQ. The CDR3 contains 18 residues. Here the CDR3 reads CASSSPLRTSVGADTQYF. The CDR3 nucleotides read TGTGCCAGCAGCTCTCCCCTCCGGACTAGCGTTGGCGCAGATACGCAGTATTTT.

The rearrangement uses TRBV2 and TRBJ1-5, with D uncertain. V was trimmed by 7 bases and J by 4 bases, leaving 8 bases between them. The CDR3 spans 12 residues. CDR1 SNHLY and CDR2 FYNNEI come from the germline V gene. CDR3 protein: CASTGPNQPQHF. DNA for the CDR3: TGTGCCAGCACAGGTCCAAATCAGCCCCAGCATTTT.